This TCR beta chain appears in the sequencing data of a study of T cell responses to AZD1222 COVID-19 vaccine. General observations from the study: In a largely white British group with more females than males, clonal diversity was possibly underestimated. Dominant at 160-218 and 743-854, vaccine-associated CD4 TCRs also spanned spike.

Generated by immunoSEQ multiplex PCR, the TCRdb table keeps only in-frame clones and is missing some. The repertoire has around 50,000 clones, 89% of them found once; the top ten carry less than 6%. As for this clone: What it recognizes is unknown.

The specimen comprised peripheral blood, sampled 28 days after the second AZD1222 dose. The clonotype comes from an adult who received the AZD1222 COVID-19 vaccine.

The CDR3, as DNA: TGTGCCAGCAGTCCCTGGCAGGCGGGGGCGGTCACCGGGGAGCTGTTTTTT. Protein: CASSPWQAGAVTGELFF. The chain links TRBV7-2 to TRBJ2-2, with D maybe TRBD2 (7 bases). V dropped 6 bases and J dropped 4 bases, with 21 bases sitting between them. Germline values: CDR1 SGHTA, CDR2 FQGNSA. The CDR3 consists of 17 residues.